This T cell receptor (beta chain) was obtained from a study of OX40 agonist ivuxolimab in advanced cancers. About this clone itself: Its cognate antigen is unknown.

Study-wide points: There was clonal expansion of CD4+ and CD8+ blood T cells by week 6 at 0.1 to 3.0 mg/kg.

CDR1 is MNHEY and CDR2 is SVGAGI in the germline V gene. The V gene lost 6 bases and the J gene lost 5 bases, with 16 bases spanning the gap. The CDR3 sequence is 14 residues long. TCRdb's copy holds only in-frame clones and misses some; the assay was immunoSEQ multiplex PCR. The sample holds around 63,000 clones; roughly nine tenths are singletons and the top ten take roughly a tenth. The chain couples TRBV6-5 to TRBJ1-2, with a weak D call TRBD1 (5 bases). This sequence originates from an adult with an advanced solid tumor such as melanoma, head and neck, liver or kidney cancer. The sequencing used CD4+ or CD8+ T cells sorted from blood, collected in a trial of the OX40 agonist ivuxolimab. CDR3 sequence reads: CASSFRGGEYGYTF. The CDR3 nucleotides are TGTGCCAGCAGCTTCCGGGGGGGAGAATATGGCTACACCTTC.